This TCR beta chain emerged from a study of cytomegalovirus exposure and HLA in healthy donors. The CDR3 has 13 amino acids. Trimming cost V 3 bases and J 2 bases, with 8 bases left between them. Germline CDR1 is SNHLY and CDR2 is FYNNEI. PCR used 60 Vbeta primers and 13 Jbeta primers. Authors' data handling: Around 12 million of some 80 million unique TCR beta chains were shared, per a later count. Assay: immunoSEQ multiplex PCR; the TCRdb copy retains only in-frame clones and omits some. V, J and clone size are those of that table, while D and trimming were read from the DNA. The sample includes around 67,000 clones, 70% to 80% of them seen just once. Study-wide findings and caveats: Researchers counted roughly 150 TCR beta chains as cytomegalovirus-associated. Serostatus for CMV was the only available immune exposure information.

As concerns this clone: Its target is not known.

V gene TRBV2 combines with J gene TRBJ2-7, with a weak D call TRBD1 (6 bases). Material: PBMCs. This receptor was obtained from a man aged 18 to 30 in good health and CMV-seropositive. The CDR3 bases are TGTGCCAGCAGTGACAGGACAGCCTACGAGCAGTACTTC. Translation: CASSDRTAYEQYF.